These T cell receptor beta chains were read from a single sample in a study of cytomegalovirus exposure and HLA in healthy donors. Produced via immunoSEQ multiplex PCR; TCRdb's table is partial and in-frame only. The sample records some 170,000 clones, roughly 89% being singletons. The sample was PBMCs. The source is a man aged 18 to 30 in good health and CMV-seropositive. The CDR3 runs from the conserved cysteine through the conserved F or W. Fields, in order: J gene, CDR3 length, V gene, D gene, clone size, CDR3 protein, CDR3 DNA. The D gene is left open where the match is weak. The size field is filled for only some rows; it gives once, few, many or a size class.

>TRBJ2-1|16|TRBV7-8|NA|NA
CASSQRDWSSYNEQFF
TGTGCCAGCAGCCAAAGAGACTGGAGCTCCTACAATGAGCAGTTCTTC
>TRBJ1-2|14|TRBV6-1|NA|NA
CASSREEVRRGYTF
TGTGCCAGCAGTCGAGAGGAGGTCCGGCGGGGCTACACCTTC
>TRBJ2-2|16|TRBV25-1|TRBD1|NA
CASSVWTGGSTGELFF
TGTGCCAGCAGTGTATGGACAGGGGGCAGCACCGGGGAGCTGTTTTTT
>TRBJ1-1|19|TRBV19|TRBD1|NA
CASSIGQGALGPRNTEAFF
TGTGCCAGTAGTATAGGGCAGGGGGCGCTTGGTCCGAGGAACACTGAAGCTTTCTTT
>TRBJ2-3|18|TRBV7-9|NA|NA
CASSRSSTGSRYTDTQYF
TGTGCCAGCAGCCGATCATCAACCGGGTCTCGATACACAGATACGCAGTATTTT
>TRBJ1-1|14|TRBV29-1|TRBD1|once
CSVEARQGAAEAFF
TGCAGCGTTGAAGCCAGACAGGGGGCTGCGGAAGCTTTCTTT
>TRBJ2-1|15|TRBV6-1|NA|NA
CASSPHPQLVLEQFF
TGTGCCAGCAGTCCACACCCCCAACTAGTTCTTGAGCAGTTCTTC
>TRBJ2-1|12|TRBV6-1|NA|NA
CASSEDGGEQFF
TGTGCCAGCAGTGAAGATGGGGGGGAGCAGTTCTTC
>TRBJ2-7|13|TRBV29-1|NA|NA
CSVERTEGYEQYF
TGCAGCGTTGAGAGGACAGAGGGCTACGAGCAGTACTTC
>TRBJ1-2|13|TRBV6-5|NA|NA
CASSQQGSEGYTF
TGTGCCAGCAGTCAACAGGGAAGTGAGGGCTACACCTTC
>TRBJ2-1|16|TRBV4-1|TRBD2|NA
CASSPELAGGRHEQFF
TGCGCCAGCAGCCCGGAACTAGCGGGAGGGCGCCATGAGCAGTTCTTC